This T cell receptor beta chain is drawn from a study of shared clonotypes between healthy human individuals. The table came from immunoSEQ multiplex PCR; TCRdb's copy has only in-frame clones and leaves some out. This sample has about 730,000 clones, with roughly two thirds found just once. This CDR3 is 16 amino acids long. V shed 5 bases and J 5 bases; nucleotides not matched to a gene: 10. Germline lookup yields CDR1 LGHNA and CDR2 YNFKEQ. This chain uses TRBV4-2 with TRBJ2-2, with 8 bases that match TRBD2. Material for sequencing was memory CD4+ T cells sorted from blood. Subset denoted: CD45RA-negative fraction. This sequence was found in a woman aged 25 to 45 in good health. The CDR3 DNA reads TGTGCCAGCAGCTCCGAGGTAGCGGGACGGACCGGGGAGCTGTTTTTT. It codes for CASSSEVAGRTGELFF.